The 19 T cell receptor beta chains reported below all come from one sample, sequenced in a study of human T cells and chemical hapten exposure (dated by TCRdb to the early 2020s). The library was generated by RACE. Instrument used: NextSeq 500. In-frame beta chains were kept once TCRdb had trimmed the public reads at Q25 with fastp and called clones with MiXCR. One record per CDR3 amino acid sequence lists the most common genes and DNA. Here the sample has about 160,000 distinct CDR3 sequences; about 27% occur a single time. Approximately 2.3% of the sample lies in the top ten. Taken with the paper, the label for time point translates to: patch test 3, about 24 weeks after DPC sensitization. This sample's treatment or condition label indicates: therapeutic diphenylcyclopropenone sensitization with weekly scalp DPC. Here the sequenced sample was whole blood, taken in connection with sensitization to the hapten diphenylcyclopropenone (DPC). These receptors came from a woman between 18 and 29 years old with alopecia areata. Some clones in this sample may be carry-over from other donors' samples.

This rearrangement joins TRBV20-1 to TRBJ2-4; D is perhaps TRBD1 or TRBD2 (5 bases each). The CDR3 sequence is 16 residues long. Looked up from germline, CDR1 is DFQATT and CDR2 is SNEGSKA (reference sequence). Trimming left V 5 bases short and J 0 bases short, with 17 bases between. The DNA for the CDR3 is TGCAGTGCTCCCCCTGGGGACCGCATAGCCAAAAACATTCAGTACTTC. Amino acid sequence: CSAPPGDRIAKNIQYF.

This clonotype occurred a few times. This sequence joins TRBV5-1 and TRBJ2-2, with 8 nucleotides matching TRBD1. Germline assignment: CDR1 SGHRS and CDR2 YFSETQ. J gave up 5 bases and V 4 bases, and 1 base lay outside the gene matches. The CDR3 consists of 13 residues. CDR3 in DNA: TGCGCCAGCAGCCGGACAGGGACCGGGGAGCTGTTTTTT. Translation: CASSRTGTGELFF.

V is TRBV28 and J is TRBJ2-2; a weak D match, TRBD1 (5 bases). This CDR3 is built from 12 residues. Trimming took off 3 bases at V and 7 bases at J, with 6 bases between the two ends. Per the germline V gene, CDR1 is MDHEN and CDR2 is SYDVKM. The CDR3 DNA sequence: TGTGCCAGCAGTTTGGGGCACGGGGAGCTGTTTTTT. It specifies CASSLGHGELFF.

Only a few counts were recorded for this clonotype. The CDR3 DNA reads as TGTGCCACCAGTGTTGGGCGCGGGGACGATGAGCAGTTCTTC. This codes for CATSVGRGDDEQFF. This chain uses TRBV24-1 with TRBJ2-1, with D tentatively TRBD2 (6 bases). Germline-derived CDR1 and CDR2 are KGHDR and SFDVKD. Trimming pared 5 bases from V and 8 bases from J, leaving 15 bases between. The CDR3 is 14 residues long.

The gene calls are TRBV4-1 and TRBJ1-4; 11 bases line up with TRBD1. This CDR3 comprises 15 residues. Germline CDR1 is MGHRA and CDR2 is YSYEKL. V dropped 6 bases and J dropped 3; count of bases not matched to a gene: 3. The DNA for the CDR3 is TGCGCCAGCAGGGACAGGGGGCTATCTAATGAAAAACTGTTTTTT. Protein: CASRDRGLSNEKLFF.

This clonotype was counted a few times. The V gene is TRBV4-2, the J gene TRBJ2-2; 11 nucleotides match TRBD1. V gave up 6 bases and J gave up 6 bases; unmatched junction bases: 9. Germline lookup yields CDR1 LGHNA and CDR2 YNFKEQ. The CDR3 sequence is 16 residues long. CDR3 DNA: TGTGCCAGCAGGAAACCGGGACAGGGGGGTTCCGGGGAGCTGTTTTTT. Its translation is CASRKPGQGGSGELFF.

This clonotype occurred a few times. The chain has TRBV5-6 and TRBJ1-6; 7 bases map to TRBD1. Looked up from germline, CDR1 is SGHDT and CDR2 is YYEEEE. Germline trimming cut 4 bases from V and 9 bases from J; bases unmatched to any gene: 13. The CDR3 loop spans 16 amino acids. CDR3 DNA sequence: TGTGCCAGCAGCCAGAGATTACAGGGGTATGGTTCACCCCTCCACTTT. It yields the protein CASSQRLQGYGSPLHF.

This clonotype was observed a few times. The chain couples TRBV12-3 or TRBV12-4 to TRBJ1-2; 9 bases fit TRBD1. V shed 8 bases, J shed 5 bases, and the junction held 6 bases outside the gene matches. This CDR3 is built from 13 residues. The CDR3 loop is CASLRQGDYGYTF. For the CDR3, the DNA is TGTGCCAGCCTTCGACAGGGGGATTATGGCTACACCTTC.

This rearrangement joins TRBV24-1 to TRBJ2-2; D is tentatively TRBD1 or TRBD2 (5 bases each). V lost 10 bases and J 2 bases, leaving 19 bases between the germline ends. The CDR3 has 16 residues. Germline V CDR1 and CDR2: KGHDR, SFDVKD. DNA of the CDR3: TGTGCCACGAGCGGACCCGGGACGGGTAACACCGGGGAGCTGTTTTTT. Its protein product is CATSGPGTGNTGELFF.

The J gene is TRBJ2-7, the V gene TRBV9; 8 positions match TRBD2. This CDR3 is 14 amino acids long. From germline, CDR1 is SGDLS and CDR2 YYNGEE. Trimming at V came to 3 bases and at J to 0 bases, leaving 2 bases not matched to a gene. Here the CDR3 DNA reads TGTGCCAGCAGCGCGACTAGCGCCTCCTACGAGCAGTACTTC. It specifies CASSATSASYEQYF.

The chain joins TRBV6-5 to TRBJ2-7; TRBD1 matches at 9 bases. J was trimmed by 6 bases and V by 4 bases; bases with no gene match: 10. Germline V gene lookup returns CDR1 MNHEY and CDR2 SVGAGI. The CDR3 extends over 15 amino acids. CDR3 coding DNA: TGTGCCAGCAGTTCACCGGGACAGGGAATCCCCGAGCAGTACTTC. Translated: CASSSPGQGIPEQYF.

The rearrangement joins TRBV20-1 to TRBJ1-1; weak D call: TRBD1 (5 bases). The CDR3 extends over 14 amino acids. Trimming removed 3 bases at V and 1 base at J, with 12 bases between. Germline V CDR1 and CDR2: DFQATT, SNEGSKA (reference sequence). The CDR3: CSARREGRNTEAFF. CDR3 in DNA: TGCAGTGCTAGGCGGGAGGGGAGGAACACTGAAGCTTTCTTT.

The chain joins TRBV13 to TRBJ2-1; 8 bases fit TRBD2. Germline CDR1 PRHDT, CDR2 FYEKMQ (reference sequence). V shed 7 bases, J shed 8 bases, and the junction held 7 bases outside the gene matches. The CDR3 consists of 13 residues. The CDR3: CASTLRGRYEQFF. The CDR3 DNA reads as TGTGCCAGCACCCTTCGCGGGAGGTATGAGCAGTTCTTC.

V gene TRBV7-2 combines with J gene TRBJ1-2; D call uncertain. V was clipped by 6 bases and J by 1 base, with 12 bases between them. The CDR3 spans 14 residues. Germline CDR1 and CDR2: SGHTA and FQGNSA. CDR3 region: CASRGGRVNYGYTF. CDR3 nucleotide sequence: TGTGCCAGCAGGGGTGGAAGGGTTAACTATGGCTACACCTTC.

This chain uses TRBV2 with TRBJ2-1; 7 bases map to TRBD1. Germline V gene lookup returns CDR1 SNHLY and CDR2 FYNNEI. Losses at the gene ends were 4 bases for V and 6 bases for J; bases not matched to a gene: 9. This CDR3 contains 15 residues. The DNA for the CDR3 is TGTGCCAGCAGTGGGCTTCGGACAGGTTCCAATGAGCAGTTCTTC. Protein sequence: CASSGLRTGSNEQFF.

The chain links TRBV6-5 to TRBJ1-6; D gene unclear. Germline loops: CDR1 MNHEY, CDR2 SVGAGI. The CDR3 sequence is 14 residues long. Trimming stripped 6 bases from V and 5 bases from J, with 11 bases between. CDR3 nucleotide sequence: TGTGCCAGCAGCCCGCTGGGGAATAATTCACCCCTCCACTTT. Protein sequence: CASSPLGNNSPLHF.

This clonotype was observed a few times. The chain employs TRBV5-1 and TRBJ1-1, with 9 bases matching TRBD1. Unmatched junction bases numbered 5, after V lost 4 bases and J lost 4 bases. The germline V gene has CDR1 SGHRS and CDR2 YFSETQ. CDR3 size: 14 residues. CDR3 nucleotide sequence: TGCGCCAGCAGCGGACAGGGGAGAGGCACTGAAGCTTTCTTT. The encoded protein is CASSGQGRGTEAFF.

The chain combines TRBV6-5 with TRBJ2-7, with D possibly TRBD1 on 5 matching bases. This CDR3 is built from 13 residues. The germline V and J ends were trimmed by 7 bases and 2 bases, with 12 bases remaining between them. Germline CDR1 and CDR2: MNHEY and SVGAGI. The CDR3 coding sequence is TGTGCCAGCATTGGTTCAGGGCCCTACGAGCAGTACTTC. Translating gives CASIGSGPYEQYF.

This clonotype appeared a few times. V is TRBV19 and J is TRBJ1-4; 8 nucleotides align to TRBD1. The CDR3 runs 15 residues. Unmatched junction bases numbered 9, after V lost 5 bases and J lost 7 bases. Germline-derived CDR1 and CDR2 are LNHDA and SQIVND (reference sequence). For the CDR3, the DNA is TGTGCCAGTAGTCCCTACAGGGGGATTGGTGAAAAACTGTTTTTT. Amino acids: CASSPYRGIGEKLFF. Using reference TRBV19 and TRBJ1-4 for the parts outside the CDR3, the full variable domain is DGGITQSPKYLFRKEGQNVTLSCEQNLNHDAMYWYRQDPGQGLRLIYYSQIVNDFQKGDIAEGYSVSREKKESFPLTVTSAQKNPTAFYLCASSPYRGIGEKLFFGSGTQLSVL.